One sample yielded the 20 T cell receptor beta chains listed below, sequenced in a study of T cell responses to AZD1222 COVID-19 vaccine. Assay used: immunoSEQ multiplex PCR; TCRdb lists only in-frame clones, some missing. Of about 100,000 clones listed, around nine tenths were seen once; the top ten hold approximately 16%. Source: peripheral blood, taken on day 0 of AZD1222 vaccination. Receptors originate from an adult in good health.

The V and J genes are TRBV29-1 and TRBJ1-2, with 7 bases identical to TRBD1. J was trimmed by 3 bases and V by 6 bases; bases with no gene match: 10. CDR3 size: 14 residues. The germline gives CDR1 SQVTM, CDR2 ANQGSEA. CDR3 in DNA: TGCAGCGTGGGGCCCCGAGGGGGCGACTATGGCTACACCTTC. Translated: CSVGPRGGDYGYTF.

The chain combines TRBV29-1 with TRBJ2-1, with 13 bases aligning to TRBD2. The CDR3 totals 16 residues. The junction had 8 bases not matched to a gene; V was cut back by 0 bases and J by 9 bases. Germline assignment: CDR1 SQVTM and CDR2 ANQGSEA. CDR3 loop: CSVEDVRTSGSGEQFF. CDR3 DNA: TGCAGCGTTGAAGATGTTCGGACTAGCGGGAGTGGTGAGCAGTTCTTC.

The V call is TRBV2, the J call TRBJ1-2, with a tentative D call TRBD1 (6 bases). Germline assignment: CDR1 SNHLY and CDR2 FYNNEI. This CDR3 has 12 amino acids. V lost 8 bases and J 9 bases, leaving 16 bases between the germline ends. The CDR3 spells CASGEGGLRYTF. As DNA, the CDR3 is TGTGCCAGCGGGGAAGGGGGTTTGCGCTACACCTTC. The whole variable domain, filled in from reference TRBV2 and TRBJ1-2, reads EPEVTQTPSHQVTQMGQEVILRCVPISNHLYFYWYRQILGQKVEFLVSFYNNEISEKSEIFDDQFSVERPDGSNFTLKIRSTKLEDSAMYFCASGEGGLRYTFGSGTRLTVV.

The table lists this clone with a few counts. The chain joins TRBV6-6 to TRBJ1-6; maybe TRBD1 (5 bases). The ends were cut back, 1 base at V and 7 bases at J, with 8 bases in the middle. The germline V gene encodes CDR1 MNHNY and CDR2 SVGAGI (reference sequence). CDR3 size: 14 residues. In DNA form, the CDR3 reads TGTGCCAGCAGTTACTTTGGGGCAAATTCACCCCTCCACTTT. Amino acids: CASSYFGANSPLHF.

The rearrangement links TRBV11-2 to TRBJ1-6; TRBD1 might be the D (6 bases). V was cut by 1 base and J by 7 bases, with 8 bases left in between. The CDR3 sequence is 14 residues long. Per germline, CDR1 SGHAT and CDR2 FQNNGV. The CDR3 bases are TGTGCCAGCAGCTTAGCGGACAGCAATTCACCCCTCCACTTT. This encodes CASSLADSNSPLHF.

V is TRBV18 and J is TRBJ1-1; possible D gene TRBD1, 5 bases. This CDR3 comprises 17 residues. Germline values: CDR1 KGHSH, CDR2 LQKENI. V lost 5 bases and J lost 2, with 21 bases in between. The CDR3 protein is CASSDGMLGAGNTEAFF. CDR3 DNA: TGTGCCAGCTCAGACGGGATGCTCGGGGCGGGTAACACTGAAGCTTTCTTT.

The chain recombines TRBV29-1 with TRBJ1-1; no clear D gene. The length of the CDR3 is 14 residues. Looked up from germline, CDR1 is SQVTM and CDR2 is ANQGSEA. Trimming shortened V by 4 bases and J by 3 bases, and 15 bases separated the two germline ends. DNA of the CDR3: TGCAGCGTTGGCGCACAAGGGAAGGACACTGAAGCTTTCTTT. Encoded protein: CSVGAQGKDTEAFF. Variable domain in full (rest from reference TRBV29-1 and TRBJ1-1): SAVISQKPSRDICQRGTSLTIQCQVDSQVTMMFWYRQQPGQSLTLIATANQGSEATYESGFVIDKFPISRPNLTFSTLTVSNMSPEDSSIYLCSVGAQGKDTEAFFGQGTRLTVV.

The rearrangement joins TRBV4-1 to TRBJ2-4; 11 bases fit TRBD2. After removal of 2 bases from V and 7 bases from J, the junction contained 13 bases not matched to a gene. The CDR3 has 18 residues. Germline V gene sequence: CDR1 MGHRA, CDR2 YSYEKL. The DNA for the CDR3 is TGCGCCAGCAGCCAAACGACTGGTAGCGGGGGGGCAATGAACATTCAGTACTTC. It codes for CASSQTTGSGGAMNIQYF.

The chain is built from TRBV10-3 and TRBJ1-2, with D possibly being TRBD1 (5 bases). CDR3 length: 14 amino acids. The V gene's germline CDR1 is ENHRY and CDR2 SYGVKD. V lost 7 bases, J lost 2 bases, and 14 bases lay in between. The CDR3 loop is CAIKETGLNYGYTF. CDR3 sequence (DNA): TGTGCCATCAAGGAGACGGGGCTAAACTATGGCTACACCTTC.

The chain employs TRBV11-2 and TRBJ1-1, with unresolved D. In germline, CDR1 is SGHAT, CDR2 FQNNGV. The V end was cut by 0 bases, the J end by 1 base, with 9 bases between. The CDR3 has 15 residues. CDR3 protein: CASSLEFRGNTEAFF. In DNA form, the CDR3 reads TGTGCCAGCAGCTTAGAATTCAGAGGGAACACTGAAGCTTTCTTT.

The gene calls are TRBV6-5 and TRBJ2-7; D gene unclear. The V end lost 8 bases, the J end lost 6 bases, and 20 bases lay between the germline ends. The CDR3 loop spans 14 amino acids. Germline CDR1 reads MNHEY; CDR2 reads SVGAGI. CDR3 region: CASQASAARGEQYF. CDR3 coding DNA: TGTGCCAGCCAGGCTTCAGCTGCCCGTGGCGAGCAGTACTTC.

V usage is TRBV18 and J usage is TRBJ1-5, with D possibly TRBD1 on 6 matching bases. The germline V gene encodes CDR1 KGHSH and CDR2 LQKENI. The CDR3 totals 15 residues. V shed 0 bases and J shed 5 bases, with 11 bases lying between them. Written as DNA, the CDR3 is TGTGCCAGCTCACCACCGGGGGCTGAGGATCAGCCCCAGCATTTT. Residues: CASSPPGAEDQPQHF. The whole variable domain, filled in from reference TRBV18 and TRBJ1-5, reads NAGVMQNPRHLVRRRGQEARLRCSPMKGHSHVYWYRQLPEEGLKFMVYLQKENIIDESGMPKERFSAEFPKEGPSILRIQQVVRGDSAAYFCASSPPGAEDQPQHFGDGTRLSIL.

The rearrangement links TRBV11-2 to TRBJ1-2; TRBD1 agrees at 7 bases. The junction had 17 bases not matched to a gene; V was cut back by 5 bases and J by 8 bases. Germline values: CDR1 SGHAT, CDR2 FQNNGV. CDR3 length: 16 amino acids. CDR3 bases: TGTGCCAGCAGCCCCTTACGACAGGGTAGAGGATCCGGCTACACCTTC. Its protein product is CASSPLRQGRGSGYTF.

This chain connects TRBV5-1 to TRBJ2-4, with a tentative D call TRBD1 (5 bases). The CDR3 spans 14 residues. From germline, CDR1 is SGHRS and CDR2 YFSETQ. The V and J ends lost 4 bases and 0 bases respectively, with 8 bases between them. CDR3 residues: CASSPTEAKNIQYF. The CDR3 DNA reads TGCGCCAGCAGCCCGACAGAAGCCAAAAACATTCAGTACTTC.

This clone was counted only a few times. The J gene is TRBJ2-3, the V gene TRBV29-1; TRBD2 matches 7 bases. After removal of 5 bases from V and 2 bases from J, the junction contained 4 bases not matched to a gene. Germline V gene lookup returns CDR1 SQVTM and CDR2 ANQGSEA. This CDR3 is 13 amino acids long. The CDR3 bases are TGCAGCGTTAGGGACTACTCCACAGATACGCAGTATTTT. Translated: CSVRDYSTDTQYF.

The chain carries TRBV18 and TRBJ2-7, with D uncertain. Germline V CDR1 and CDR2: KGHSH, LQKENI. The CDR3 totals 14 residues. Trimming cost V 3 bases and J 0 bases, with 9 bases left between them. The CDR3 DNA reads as TGTGCCAGCTCACCCCGGACCCTCTCCTACGAGCAGTACTTC. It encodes CASSPRTLSYEQYF.

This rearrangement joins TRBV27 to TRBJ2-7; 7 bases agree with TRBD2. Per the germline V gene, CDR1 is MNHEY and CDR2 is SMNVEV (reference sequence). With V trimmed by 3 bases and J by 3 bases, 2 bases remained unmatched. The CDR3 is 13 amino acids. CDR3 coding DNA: TGTGCCAGCAGTTTCAGCGGGAACTACGAGCAGTACTTC. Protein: CASSFSGNYEQYF.

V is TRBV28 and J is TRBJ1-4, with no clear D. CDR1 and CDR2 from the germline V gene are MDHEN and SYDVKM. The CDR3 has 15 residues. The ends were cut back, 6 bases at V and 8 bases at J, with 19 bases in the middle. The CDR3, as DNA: TGTGCCAGCAGGGAAAGGTTTAGTTTAGGGGAAAAACTGTTTTTT. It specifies CASRERFSLGEKLFF. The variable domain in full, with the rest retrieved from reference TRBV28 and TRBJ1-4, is DVKVTQSSRYLVKRTGEKVFLECVQDMDHENMFWYRQDPGLGLRLIYFSYDVKMKEKGDIPEGYSVSREKKERFSLILESASTNQTSMYLCASRERFSLGEKLFFGSGTQLSVL.

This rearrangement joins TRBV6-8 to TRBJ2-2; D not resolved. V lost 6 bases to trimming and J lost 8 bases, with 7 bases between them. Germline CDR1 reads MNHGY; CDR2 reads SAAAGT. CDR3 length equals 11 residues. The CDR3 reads CASSPLGELFF. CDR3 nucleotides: TGTGCCAGCAGCCCCTTAGGGGAGCTGTTTTTT.

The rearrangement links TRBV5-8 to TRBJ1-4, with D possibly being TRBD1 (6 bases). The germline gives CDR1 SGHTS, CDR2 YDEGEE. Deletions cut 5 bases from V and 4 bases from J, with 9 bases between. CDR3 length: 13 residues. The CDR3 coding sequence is TGTGCCAGCAGTCGACAGGATAATGAAAAACTGTTTTTT. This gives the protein CASSRQDNEKLFF. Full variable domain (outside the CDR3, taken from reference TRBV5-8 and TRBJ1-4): EAGVTQSPTHLIKTRGQQATLRCSPISGHTSVYWYQQALGLGLQFLLWYDEGEERNRGNFPPRFSGRQFPNYSSELNVNALELEDSALYLCASSRQDNEKLFFGSGTQLSVL.